This TCR beta chain was documented in a study of OX40 agonist ivuxolimab in advanced cancers. Method: immunoSEQ multiplex PCR; TCRdb's copy keeps in-frame clones and lacks some. The sample consists of more than 95,000 clones, roughly 92% of them appearing once. Trimming took off 4 bases at V and 5 bases at J, with 14 bases between the two ends. CDR3 size: 13 residues. Germline CDR1 reads SQVTM; CDR2 reads ANQGSEA. The sample here was CD4+ or CD8+ T cells sorted from blood, taken in a trial of the OX40 agonist ivuxolimab. This chain links TRBV29-1 with TRBJ1-1; D may be TRBD1 (5 bases). The sequence came from an adult with an advanced solid tumor such as melanoma, head and neck, liver or kidney cancer. CDR3 amino acids: CSVVVGRGTEAFF. DNA for the CDR3: TGCAGCGTTGTGGTGGGGAGGGGAACTGAAGCTTTCTTT.